This T cell receptor (beta chain) was found in a study of T cell repertoires in cytomegalovirus infection. Across the whole study: Matching HLA type and CMV infection were both indicated by public TCR beta signatures.

Comments on this clonotype: What it binds is not known.

General study points: There were carriers of CMV plus the relevant HLA, and cumulative public TCR beta family frequency identified them. Across the ex vivo response, the dominant clonotypes were HLA-C-restricted CMV-specific TCR beta clonotypes.

TCRdb re-called the reads through MiXCR, storing one row per CDR3 protein. The repertoire holds 510,000 or so distinct CDR3 sequences, about 25% seen once, with about 12% in the top ten. This CDR3 has 16 amino acids. The germline V gene has CDR1 SNHLY and CDR2 FYNNEI. Losses at the gene ends were 3 bases for V and 5 bases for J; bases not matched to a gene: 8. Sequences were obtained from PBMCs. The TCR was taken from a human donor in good health (CMV status not recorded). Some clones in this sample may be carry-over from other donors' samples. The chain is built from TRBV2 and TRBJ2-2; 8 nucleotides line up with TRBD1. The CDR3 DNA sequence: TGTGCCAGCAGTGAGAACAGGGGGGACCTTACCGGGGAGCTGTTTTTT. Translating gives CASSENRGDLTGELFF.